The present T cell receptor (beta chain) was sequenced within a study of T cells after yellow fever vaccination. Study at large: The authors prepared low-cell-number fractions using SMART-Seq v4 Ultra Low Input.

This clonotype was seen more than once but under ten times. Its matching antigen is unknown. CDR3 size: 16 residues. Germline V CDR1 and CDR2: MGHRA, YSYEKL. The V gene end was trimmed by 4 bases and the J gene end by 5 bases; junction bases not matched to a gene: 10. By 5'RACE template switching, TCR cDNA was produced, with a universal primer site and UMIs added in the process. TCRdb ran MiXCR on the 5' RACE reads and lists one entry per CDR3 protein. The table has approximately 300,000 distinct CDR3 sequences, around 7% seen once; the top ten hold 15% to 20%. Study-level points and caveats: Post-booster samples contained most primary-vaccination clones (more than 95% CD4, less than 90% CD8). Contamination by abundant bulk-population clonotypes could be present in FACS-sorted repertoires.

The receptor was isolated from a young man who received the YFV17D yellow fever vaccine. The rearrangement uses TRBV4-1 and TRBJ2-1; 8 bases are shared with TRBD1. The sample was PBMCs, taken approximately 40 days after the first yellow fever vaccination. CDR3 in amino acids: CASSPTGGPPDNEQFF. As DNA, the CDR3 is TGCGCCAGCAGCCCCACAGGGGGGCCCCCTGACAATGAGCAGTTCTTC.